This TCR beta chain emerged from a study of blood T cell repertoires in COVID-19. Turning to the study itself: COVID-19 samples collected from the United States, Italy and Spain covered acute and convalescent phases.

CDR1 and CDR2 from the germline V gene are SGHRS and YFSETQ. The CDR3 is 16 amino acids. The V gene end was trimmed by 5 bases and the J gene end by 2 bases; junction bases not matched to a gene: 8. Original handling: Estimates of nucleated cell counts were drawn from the amplification of reference gene primers. Using immunoSEQ multiplex PCR, the repertoire was profiled, and TCRdb retains in-frame clones only, with some absent. V and J calls and clone size come straight from that table; D and trimming were deduced from the DNA. The sample holds over 85,000 clones, approximately 83% seen once. This chain links TRBV5-1 with TRBJ2-2; 8 bases are a match to TRBD2. The sequenced sample was peripheral blood. The source is a man in his fifties or sixties with acute or convalescent COVID-19. The CDR3 DNA reads as TGCGCCAGCAGAGATTCCACTAGCGGAAACACCGGGGAGCTGTTTTTT. As protein: CASRDSTSGNTGELFF.